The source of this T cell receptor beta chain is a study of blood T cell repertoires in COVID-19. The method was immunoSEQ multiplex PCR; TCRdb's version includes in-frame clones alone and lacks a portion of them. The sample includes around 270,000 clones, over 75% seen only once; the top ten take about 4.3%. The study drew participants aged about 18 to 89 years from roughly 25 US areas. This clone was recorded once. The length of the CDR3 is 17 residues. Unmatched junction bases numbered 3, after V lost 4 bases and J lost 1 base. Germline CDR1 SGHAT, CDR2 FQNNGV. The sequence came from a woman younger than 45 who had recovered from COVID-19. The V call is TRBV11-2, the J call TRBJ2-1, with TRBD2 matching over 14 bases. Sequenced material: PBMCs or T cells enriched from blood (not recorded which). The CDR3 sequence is CASSSRLAGGSYNEQFF. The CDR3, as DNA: TGTGCCAGCAGCTCTAGACTAGCGGGAGGGTCCTACAATGAGCAGTTCTTC.